This TCR beta chain was recorded in a study of CD4 T cells in relation to SARS-CoV-2 and coronaviruses (dated by TCRdb to the early 2020s). The study in broad terms: In the ViraFEST assay, PBMCs were grown with antigen for approximately 9 days, and TCR beta CDR3s were then sequenced to identify antigen-specific clonal expansions. At the level of individual TCR clonotypes, the study measured memory CD4+ T cell crossreactivity between SARS-CoV-2 spike protein and common cold coronavirus spike proteins. Expansion assays from other donors in the study were sequenced with a different, Illumina-based TCR-beta assay. The negative reference condition was either a culture with an HIV-1 Nef peptide pool or a culture with no peptide. HLA restriction was mapped for shared crossreactive spike epitopes using patient-derived lymphoblastoid cell lines. The Adaptive Biotechnologies TCR-sequencing kit was used to sequence samples from a few pre-COVID donors and the naive versus memory experiments, whereas other data were Illumina-based.

The paper's findings and limits, for the study overall: Pre-pandemic and post-infection samples were not both contributed by any donor, so tracing of the source of pre-existing responses was limited. Significantly weaker SARS-CoV-2-driven expansion was shown by crossreactive clones than by monoreactive clones, consistent with antigenic imprinting. Memory CD4+ clonotypes crossrecognizing SARS-CoV-2 and at least one common cold coronavirus spike were found in roughly three fifths of donors. Small numbers of patients and of tested TCRs limited the study. Crossreactivity analysis was centred on spike protein, so crossreactivity against other viral proteins was not assessed.

CD4+ T cells from unexposed donors were collected before the COVID-19 pandemic (2011-2018). The EasySep CD4+ T cell isolation kit was used to isolate CD4+ T cells once the cultures had run for roughly eleven days. As far as cell numbers permitted, CD4+ T cells from unexposed donors were tested for reactivity against SARS-CoV-2 S and N as well as four spike pools from common cold coronaviruses. Two million PBMCs per well were cultured in IMDM with approximately 5% human AB serum and about 10 IU/ml IL-2. Half of the culture medium was replaced with fresh IL-2-containing medium on days 3 and 7. In general, every peptide culture condition was set up in three replicate wells. Leukapheresis product for the unexposed donors was bought commercially. PBMCs were isolated from leukapheresis product or whole blood by Ficoll-Paque PLUS gradient centrifugation. The PBMCs went either fresh into the expansion assay or into cryopreservation at -140 degrees C. The QIAamp Micro DNA Kit was used to extract genomic DNA from the CD4+ T cells.

The library was produced with the immunoSEQ multiplex PCR assay. As for the original processing: During preprocessing, nonproductive sequences were removed, along with CDR3s that did not begin with C, did not end with F or W, or were shorter than 7 amino acids. Antigen-specific clonotypes were called with the MANAFEST web app, based on expansion relative to reference and other culture wells. To be counted as positive, a clone had to show significant expansion compared with the reference culture, at an FDR below 0.05, in 2 of 3 replicate wells. For a clone to be considered positive, significant expansion relative to all other tandem wells and an odds ratio above 5 were also required. Pairwise Levenshtein distance, computed with the stringdist R package after three terminal residues were trimmed from each end, was used as the measure of CDR3 homology. Entries here come from immuneACCESS through TCRdb and include only in-frame sequences with V and J called. Some clones fail to appear in such tables; in the studies checked, an unresolved V gene covers under half of the shortfall, and the cause of the remainder is unknown. V and J calls plus clone size are reproduced from that table; the DNA served to infer D and trimming. Within this sample are about 24,000 clones, with about 76% of them counted one time only. In total, the top ten clones hold over 10% of the sample.

From a lookup of the germline V gene, CDR1 and CDR2 are SGHTA and FQGTGA. V is shortened by 0 bases, J by 4 bases, and the region joining them spans 6 bases. The CDR3 runs 13 amino acids, cysteine and phenylalanine included. Only CDR3 DNA is held: 39 bases, read in frame from base 1. There are a few counts of this clone. It has no known antigen specificity. Base qualities are not provided; no much larger clone lies one nucleotide away. This TCR was recovered from a human donor in good health. This chain joins TRBV7-3 to TRBJ1-2, with the D gene not confidently named. The specimen sequenced was CD4+ T cells from PBMCs, cultured in vitro. The sequenced DNA is TGTGCCAGCAGCTTAACGTCAGGCTATGGCTACACCTTC. The encoded protein is CASSLTSGYGYTF.